This T cell receptor (beta chain) came from a study of cytomegalovirus exposure and HLA in healthy donors. PCR involved 60 Vbeta and 13 Jbeta primers. Method: immunoSEQ multiplex PCR; TCRdb's copy keeps in-frame clones and lacks some. There are a few hundred thousand clones in the sample; about 93% occur only once, and 1.7% lies in the top ten. The ends were cut back, 7 bases at V and 5 bases at J, with 9 bases in the middle. Germline V gives CDR1 MNHEY, CDR2 SVGAGI. This CDR3 spans 11 amino acids. The clonotype originates from a girl aged 2 to 10 in good health and CMV-seronegative. The V call is TRBV6-5, the J call TRBJ2-7, with D perhaps matching TRBD2 (6 bases). The sequencing input was PBMCs. The CDR3 sequence is CASTRGNEQYF. The DNA of the CDR3 is TGTGCCAGCACCCGGGGGAACGAGCAGTACTTC.